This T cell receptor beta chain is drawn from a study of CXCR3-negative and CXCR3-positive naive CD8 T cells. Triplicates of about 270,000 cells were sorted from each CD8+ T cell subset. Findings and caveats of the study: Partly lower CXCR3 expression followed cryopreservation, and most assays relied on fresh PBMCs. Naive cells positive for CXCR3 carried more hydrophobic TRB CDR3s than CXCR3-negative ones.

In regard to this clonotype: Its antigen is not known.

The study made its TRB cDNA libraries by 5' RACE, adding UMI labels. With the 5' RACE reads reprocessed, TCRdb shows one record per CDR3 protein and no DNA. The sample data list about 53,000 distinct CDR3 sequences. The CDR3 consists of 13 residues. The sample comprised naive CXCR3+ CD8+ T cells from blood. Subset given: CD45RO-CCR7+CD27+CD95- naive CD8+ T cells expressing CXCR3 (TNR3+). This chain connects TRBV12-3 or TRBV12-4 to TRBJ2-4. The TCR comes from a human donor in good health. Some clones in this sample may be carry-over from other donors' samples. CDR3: CASSPIAKNIQYF.